Following are 4 T cell receptor beta chains from one sample sequenced in a study of cytomegalovirus exposure and HLA in healthy donors. Researchers ran the PCR with 60 Vbeta and 13 Jbeta primers. The method was immunoSEQ multiplex PCR; TCRdb's version includes in-frame clones alone and lacks a portion of them. The sample contains about 160,000 clones, less than 80% of which appear only once. The specimen sequenced was PBMCs. The receptors originated from a man aged 40-49 years in good health and CMV-seronegative.

The rearrangement uses TRBV7-9 and TRBJ2-5; 13 nucleotides align to TRBD2. V trimming: 5 bases; J trimming: 0 bases; junction bases outside the gene matches: 3. Germline values: CDR1 SEHNR, CDR2 FQNEAQ (reference sequence). There are 16 residues in the CDR3. The CDR3 loop reads CASSRGLAGHQETQYF. CDR3 nucleotides: TGTGCCAGCAGCCGGGGACTAGCGGGGCACCAAGAGACCCAGTACTTC.

This clone has only a few counts. This chain uses TRBV7-9 with TRBJ1-4; the D is unclear. The CDR3 covers 13 residues. The germline V gene encodes CDR1 SEHNR and CDR2 FQNEAQ (reference sequence). With 3 bases removed from V and 3 bases from J, the gap between germline ends came to 5 bases. CDR3 nucleotide sequence: TGTGCCAGCAGCTTCGGGTCTAATGAAAAACTGTTTTTT. This encodes CASSFGSNEKLFF.

This clone was counted between two and nine times. The chain recombines TRBV14 with TRBJ2-5; perhaps TRBD2 as D (5 bases). The CDR3 covers 16 residues. CDR1 is SGHDN, CDR2 FVKESK, per germline. Trimming pared 1 base from V and 4 bases from J, leaving 16 bases between. CDR3: CASSQVVRRAGETQYF. As DNA, the CDR3 is TGTGCCAGCAGCCAAGTTGTACGCCGGGCGGGAGAGACCCAGTACTTC.

This clone showed up just a few times. The chain is built from TRBV9 and TRBJ1-2; perhaps TRBD1 as D (6 bases). V was trimmed by 0 bases and J by 6 bases, leaving 12 bases between them. The CDR3 extends over 14 amino acids. Germline CDR1 reads SGDLS; CDR2 reads YYNGEE. This CDR3 reads CASSVGVRGHGYTF. For the CDR3, the DNA is TGTGCCAGCAGCGTAGGTGTCAGGGGACATGGCTACACCTTC.